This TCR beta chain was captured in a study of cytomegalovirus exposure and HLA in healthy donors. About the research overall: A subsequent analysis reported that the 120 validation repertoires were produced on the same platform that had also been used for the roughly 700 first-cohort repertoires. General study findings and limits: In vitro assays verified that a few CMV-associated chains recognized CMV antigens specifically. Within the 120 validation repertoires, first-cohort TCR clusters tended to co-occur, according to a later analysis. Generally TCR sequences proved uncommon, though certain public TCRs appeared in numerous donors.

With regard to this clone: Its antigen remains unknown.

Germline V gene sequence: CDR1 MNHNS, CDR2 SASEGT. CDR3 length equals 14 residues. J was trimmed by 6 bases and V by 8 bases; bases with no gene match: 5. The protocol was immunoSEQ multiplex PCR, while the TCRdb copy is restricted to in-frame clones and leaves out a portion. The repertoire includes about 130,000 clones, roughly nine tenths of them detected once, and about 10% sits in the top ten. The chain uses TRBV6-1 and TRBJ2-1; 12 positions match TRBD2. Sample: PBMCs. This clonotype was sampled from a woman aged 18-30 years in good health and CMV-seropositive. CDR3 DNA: TGTGCCAGCGCTAGCGGGGGGGCTGGCAATGAGCAGTTCTTC. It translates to CASASGGAGNEQFF.